The entry below gives a single T cell receptor (beta chain) sequence along with its context. Its specificity is not known. The sample is drawn from a study of CD8+ T cells in alopecia areata. Study observations and caveats: Scalp lesions, especially in alopecia totalis/universalis, had higher clonality than normal scalp. Tofacitinib significantly lowered scalp clonality and expanded CD8+ clones among the top 100. Amid tofacitinib therapy, many expanded lesional clones stayed present in scalp and blood. Mice showed clearer TCR sharing than patients did, a gap that was possibly HLA-related.

Following RNA extraction, reverse transcription yielded cDNA that acted as the sequencing template. Produced via immunoSEQ multiplex PCR; TCRdb's table is partial and in-frame only. The sample has about 4,500 clones, nearly 65% seen once; the top ten hold approximately 10%. CDR3 size: 12 residues. V was shortened by 4 bases and J by 6 bases, with 11 bases between the two germline ends. Looked up from germline, CDR1 is SGHRS and CDR2 is YFSETQ. Treatment denoted: oral pan-JAK inhibitor, 5-10 mg twice daily. Peripheral blood and lesional scalp punch biopsies came from alopecia areata patients. Specimen: skin, collected at week 4, from a patient treated with tofacitinib. The J gene is TRBJ2-7, the V gene TRBV5-1; unclear D gene. This sequence was found in a human donor with alopecia areata. The CDR3 DNA follows: TGCGCCAGCAGCCTAAGAACTGGCGAGCAGTACTTC. Protein: CASSLRTGEQYF.